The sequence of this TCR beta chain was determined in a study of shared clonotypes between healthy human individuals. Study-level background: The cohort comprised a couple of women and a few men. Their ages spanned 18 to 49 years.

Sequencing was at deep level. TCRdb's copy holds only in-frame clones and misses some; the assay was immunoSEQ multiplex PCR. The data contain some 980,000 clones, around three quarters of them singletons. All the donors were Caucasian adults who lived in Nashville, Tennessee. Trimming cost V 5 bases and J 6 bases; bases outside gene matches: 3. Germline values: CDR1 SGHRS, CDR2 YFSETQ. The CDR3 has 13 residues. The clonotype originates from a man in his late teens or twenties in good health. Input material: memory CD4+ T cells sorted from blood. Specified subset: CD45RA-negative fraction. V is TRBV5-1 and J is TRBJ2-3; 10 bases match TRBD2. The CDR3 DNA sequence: TGCGCCAGCAGACCTAGCGGGGGCGATACGCAGTATTTT. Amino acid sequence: CASRPSGGDTQYF.